This T cell receptor beta chain derives from a study of cytomegalovirus exposure and HLA in healthy donors. 13 Jbeta primers and 60 Vbeta primers were used for the PCR. TCRdb keeps only in-frame clones here, not all; method: immunoSEQ multiplex PCR. The table for this sample gives 100,000 to 150,000 clones. Healthy bone marrow donors supplied every sample. The CDR3 length is 15 residues. Trimming took 2 bases from V and 5 from J; bases not matched to a gene: 7. CDR1 and CDR2 from the germline V gene are SGDLS and YYNGEE. This chain connects TRBV9 to TRBJ2-3; TRBD2 agrees at 8 bases. Sequences were obtained from PBMCs. This clonotype originated in a woman aged 40 to 55 in good health and CMV-seropositive. CDR3 nucleotide sequence: TGTGCCAGCAGCGTTGTGTCGGGGGGGGTAGATACGCAGTATTTT. This translates into CASSVVSGGVDTQYF. Based on the CDR3 plus reference TRBV9 and TRBJ2-3, the full variable domain is DSGVTQTPKHLITATGQRVTLRCSPRSGDLSVYWYQQSLDQGLQFLIQYYNGEERAKGNILERFSAQQFPDLHSELNLSSLELGDSALYFCASSVVSGGVDTQYFGPGTRLTVL.